The 16 T cell receptor beta chains reported below all come from one sample, sequenced in a study of shared clonotypes between healthy human individuals. Sequencing used immunoSEQ multiplex PCR; TCRdb keeps in-frame clones, though not all of them. The sample comprises around 700,000 clones, approximately 74% of which are singletons, and around 1.6% rests with the top ten. The sequencing sample was made of memory CD4+ T cells sorted from blood. Described subset: CD45RA-negative fraction. These TCRs come from a woman in her thirties in good health.

This chain connects TRBV27 to TRBJ2-3; D might be TRBD1 or TRBD2, each matching 5 bases. This CDR3 comprises 14 residues. Trimming left V 3 bases short and J 9 bases short, with 16 bases between. Germline values: CDR1 MNHEY, CDR2 SMNVEV (reference sequence). CDR3 coding DNA: TGTGCCAGCAGTTTGGGACGCCCCGGGGAGACGCAGTATTTT. Its translation is CASSLGRPGETQYF.

The chain employs TRBV6-5 and TRBJ2-2; D remains unclear. Germline CDR1 and CDR2: MNHEY and SVGAGI. V gave up 2 bases and J gave up 6 bases, with 10 bases separating them. CDR3 length: 14 residues. CDR3 sequence reads: CASSYNRPSGELFF. The CDR3 DNA sequence: TGTGCCAGCAGTTACAACCGGCCGTCCGGGGAGCTGTTTTTT.

This rearrangement joins TRBV11-3 to TRBJ2-7, with 13 bases fitting TRBD2. CDR1 SGHNT and CDR2 YENEEA come from the germline V gene. V gave up 5 bases and J gave up 5 bases; unmatched junction bases: 6. This CDR3 is 15 amino acids long. The CDR3 region has the DNA TGTGCCAGCAGCCCTGGGACTAGCGGGGTTCACGAGCAGTACTTC. This translates into CASSPGTSGVHEQYF.

This clone was seen more than once but under ten times. The chain joins TRBV27 to TRBJ2-5; D may match TRBD1 or TRBD2 (5 bases each). This CDR3 comprises 14 residues. V was clipped by 1 base and J by 5 bases, with 11 bases between them. The germline CDR1 and CDR2 sequences are MNHEY and SMNVEV (reference sequence). CDR3 residues: CASSLYRGWETQYF. CDR3 in DNA: TGTGCCAGCAGTTTATATCGGGGCTGGGAGACCCAGTACTTC.

The V call is TRBV7-9, the J call TRBJ1-4; D unresolved. Trimming shortened V by 4 bases and J by 8 bases, and 20 bases separated the two germline ends. CDR1 and CDR2 from the germline V gene are SEHNR and FQNEAQ (reference sequence). The CDR3 has 16 residues. The CDR3 protein is CASSYASGERWEKLFF. The DNA for the CDR3 is TGTGCCAGCAGCTATGCTTCTGGGGAAAGGTGGGAAAAACTGTTTTTT. The full variable domain, rest sourced from reference TRBV7-9 and TRBJ1-4, is DTGVSQNPRHKITKRGQNVTFRCDPISEHNRLYWYRQTLGQGPEFLTYFQNEAQLEKSRLLSDRFSAERPKGSFSTLEIQRTEQGDSAMYLCASSYASGERWEKLFFGSGTQLSVL.

This clone was seen only a few times. The sample carries other DNA sequences with the same CDR3. This chain uses TRBV6-5 with TRBJ1-5; 9 bases are a match to TRBD1. The CDR3 covers 13 residues. Germline-derived CDR1 and CDR2 are MNHEY and SVGAGI. After removal of 6 bases from V and 6 bases from J, the junction contained 3 bases not matched to a gene. The CDR3 is CASSPDRGQPQHF. CDR3 bases: TGTGCCAGCAGCCCGGACAGGGGTCAGCCCCAGCATTTT.

The chain joins TRBV10-1 to TRBJ2-5; D perhaps matches TRBD2 (6 bases). The CDR3 length is 14 residues. Germline CDR1 WNHNN, CDR2 SYGVQD (reference sequence). Trimming shortened V by 0 bases and J by 7 bases, and 12 bases separated the two germline ends. The CDR3 protein is CASSESSPEGTQYF. CDR3 in DNA: TGCGCCAGCAGTGAGTCTAGCCCGGAGGGGACCCAGTACTTC.

The rearrangement joins TRBV19 to TRBJ1-5; 7 nucleotides align to TRBD1. V dropped 7 bases and J dropped 0; count of bases not matched to a gene: 6. The CDR3 extends over 15 amino acids. CDR1 and CDR2 (germline): LNHDA, SQIVND (reference sequence). The DNA for the CDR3 is TGTGCCAGTAACGACAGGGCTGGTAGCAATCAGCCCCAGCATTTT. Translating it yields CASNDRAGSNQPQHF.

The CDR3 DNA reads as TGTGCCAGCTCACCACCGTCCGTCGGAGAGACCCAGTACTTC. It specifies CASSPPSVGETQYF. V usage is TRBV18 and J usage is TRBJ2-5; D ambiguous. The germline V gene encodes CDR1 KGHSH and CDR2 LQKENI. This CDR3 region has 14 residues. Between the trimmed V and J ends, which lost 0 bases and 4 bases, there was a span of 9 bases.

This clone was seen a few times. The CDR3 loop reads CASSSTGNEKLFF. CDR3 DNA: TGCGCCAGCAGTTCCACAGGGAACGAAAAACTGTTTTTT. The rearrangement joins TRBV10-1 to TRBJ1-4; TRBD1 is a possible D gene (6 bases). With 5 bases removed from V and 8 bases from J, the gap between germline ends came to 12 bases. CDR1 is WNHNN, CDR2 SYGVQD, per germline (reference sequence). The CDR3 is 13 amino acids.

J is TRBJ1-5 and V is TRBV28; a possible D gene is TRBD1 (5 bases). CDR1 is MDHEN and CDR2 is SYDVKM in the germline V gene. The CDR3 runs to 14 residues. Trimming removed 2 bases from V and 4 bases from J, with 9 bases in between. The CDR3 DNA reads as TGTGCCAGCAGTTTAAGGGGCCCTAATCAGCCCCAGCATTTT. It encodes CASSLRGPNQPQHF.

This chain uses TRBV30 with TRBJ2-5; 9 nucleotides line up with TRBD1. Germline values: CDR1 GTSNPN, CDR2 SVGIG (reference sequence). CDR3 size: 14 residues. Trimming took 0 bases from V and 5 from J; bases not matched to a gene: 4. CDR3 in DNA: TGTGCCTGGAGTGTGGGACAGGGTCCGGAGACCCAGTACTTC. This translates into CAWSVGQGPETQYF.

The rearrangement uses TRBV28 and TRBJ2-2; no firm D call. Looked up from germline, CDR1 is MDHEN and CDR2 is SYDVKM. The CDR3 sequence is 13 residues long. The V end lost 8 bases, the J end lost 3 bases, and 10 bases lay between the germline ends. CDR3 loop: CASLLFHTGELFF. As DNA, the CDR3 is TGTGCCAGCCTGCTATTCCACACCGGGGAGCTGTTTTTT.

The chain joins TRBV28 to TRBJ1-5, with no clear D. In germline, CDR1 is MDHEN, CDR2 SYDVKM. The CDR3 totals 14 residues. The germline V and J ends were trimmed by 4 bases and 6 bases, with 13 bases remaining between them. The CDR3 nucleotides are TGTGCCAGCAGTTCGCAGGATTTGGGTCAGCCCCAGCATTTT. Protein product: CASSSQDLGQPQHF.

The J gene is TRBJ2-5, the V gene TRBV6-6; 9 nucleotides line up with TRBD2. Germline loops: CDR1 MNHNY, CDR2 SVGAGI (reference sequence). The CDR3 length is 12 residues. Trimming took 7 bases from V and 5 from J; bases not matched to a gene: 2. CDR3 region: CASTSGTETQYF. The CDR3 DNA is TGTGCCAGCACTAGCGGGACGGAGACCCAGTACTTC.

The chain is built from TRBV29-1 and TRBJ1-1; D may be TRBD1 (5 bases). V lost 0 bases and J lost 2, with 16 bases in between. Germline CDR1 SQVTM, CDR2 ANQGSEA. The CDR3 consists of 16 residues. CDR3 sequence (DNA): TGCAGCGTTGAAGATCTCGAGGGCGGGGGTAACACTGAAGCTTTCTTT. As protein: CSVEDLEGGGNTEAFF.